These T cell receptor beta chains were read from a single sample in a study of T cells in localized non-small cell lung cancer. Repertoires were generated with immunoSEQ multiplex PCR, while TCRdb's copy carries only in-frame clones and drops some. The sample lists over a thousand clones, roughly 20% occurring once. The specimen comprised normal lung tissue next to the tumor, sampled before any cancer treatment. Source of these receptors: a male donor aged 60 or over with stage I lung adenocarcinoma. The CDR3 runs from the conserved cysteine through the conserved F or W. Each record gives: D gene, J gene, clone size, V gene, CDR3 DNA, CDR3 protein. A D gene is named only where the DNA matches it firmly. Expanded clones get a size class; other rows say once, few or many, or leave the size out.

d_call: -
j_call: TRBJ1-6
clone_size: few
v_call: TRBV11-1
cdr3_nt: TGTGCCAGCAGCTTAGGGGGGAGAGATTCACCCCTCCACTTT
cdr3_aa: CASSLGGRDSPLHF

d_call: -
j_call: TRBJ2-2
clone_size: few
v_call: TRBV1
cdr3_nt: TGCGCCAGCAGCCTCCAGCCGGGACACTACACCGGGGAGCTGTTTTTT
cdr3_aa: CASSLQPGHYTGELFF

d_call: -
j_call: TRBJ2-5
clone_size: -
v_call: TRBV30
cdr3_nt: TGTGCCTGGAGCCTCGGGACGGCCCAAGAGACCCAGTACTTC
cdr3_aa: CAWSLGTAQETQYF

d_call: -
j_call: TRBJ2-3
clone_size: -
v_call: TRBV19
cdr3_nt: TGTGCCAGTAGTATCGGCGGAGATACGCAGTATTTT
cdr3_aa: CASSIGGDTQYF

d_call: TRBD1
j_call: TRBJ2-7
clone_size: few
v_call: TRBV28
cdr3_nt: TGTGCCAGCAGCCGGGGACAGCTCTCCTACGAGCAGTACTTC
cdr3_aa: CASSRGQLSYEQYF

d_call: -
j_call: TRBJ1-1
clone_size: -
v_call: TRBV7-1
cdr3_nt: TGTGCCAGCAGCTTAACAGGGCAGGGAAGAGCTTTCTTT
cdr3_aa: CASSLTGQGRAFF

d_call: TRBD1
j_call: TRBJ1-1
clone_size: -
v_call: TRBV11-3
cdr3_nt: TGTGCCAGCAGCTCGGGGGGACAGGTCACTGAAGCTTTCTTT
cdr3_aa: CASSSGGQVTEAFF

d_call: TRBD1
j_call: TRBJ1-2
clone_size: few
v_call: TRBV11-3
cdr3_nt: TGTGCCAGCAGCTTAGTCGCTGGGACAGACTATGGCTACACCTTC
cdr3_aa: CASSLVAGTDYGYTF

d_call: TRBD1
j_call: TRBJ1-1
clone_size: few
v_call: TRBV19
cdr3_nt: TGTGCCAGTAGCGCAGGGGGTTTCACTGAAGCTTTCTTT
cdr3_aa: CASSAGGFTEAFF

d_call: -
j_call: TRBJ1-6
clone_size: few
v_call: TRBV11-3
cdr3_nt: TGTGCCAGCAGCTTGTGGGCAGCACCAGGTTCACCCCTCCACTTT
cdr3_aa: CASSLWAAPGSPLHF

d_call: TRBD2
j_call: TRBJ2-7
clone_size: medium-sized
v_call: TRBV9
cdr3_nt: TGTGCCAGCAGCTTAACGGTAGCGGGGCCCGCGGAGCAGTACTTC
cdr3_aa: CASSLTVAGPAEQYF

d_call: -
j_call: TRBJ2-1
clone_size: -
v_call: TRBV11-3
cdr3_nt: TGTGCCAGCAGCTTATCAGTGTTCTCACAGGTACATGAGCAGTTCTTC
cdr3_aa: CASSLSVFSQVHEQFF

d_call: -
j_call: TRBJ2-4
clone_size: few
v_call: TRBV4-1
cdr3_nt: TGCGCCAGCAGCCCCCCTGGGGCCAAAAACATTCAGTACTTC
cdr3_aa: CASSPPGAKNIQYF

d_call: -
j_call: TRBJ1-5
clone_size: few
v_call: TRBV9
cdr3_nt: TGTGCCAGCTCCGAGGAGGGCATTCAGCCCCAGCATTTT
cdr3_aa: CASSEEGIQPQHF

d_call: TRBD1
j_call: TRBJ1-5
clone_size: large
v_call: TRBV19
cdr3_nt: TGTGCCAGTAGTACGACAGGGCGGGGTCAGCCCCAGCATTTT
cdr3_aa: CASSTTGRGQPQHF